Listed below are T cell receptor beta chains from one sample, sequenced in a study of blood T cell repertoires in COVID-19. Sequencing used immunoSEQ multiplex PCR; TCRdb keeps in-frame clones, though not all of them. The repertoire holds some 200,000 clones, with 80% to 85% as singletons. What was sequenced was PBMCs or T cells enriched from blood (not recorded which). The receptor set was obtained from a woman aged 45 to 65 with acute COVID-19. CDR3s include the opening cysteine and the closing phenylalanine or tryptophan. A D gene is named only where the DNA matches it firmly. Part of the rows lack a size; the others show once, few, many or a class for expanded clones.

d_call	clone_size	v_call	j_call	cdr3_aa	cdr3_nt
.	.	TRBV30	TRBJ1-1	CAWSEAGHTEAFF	TGTGCCTGGAGTGAGGCGGGCCACACTGAAGCTTTCTTT
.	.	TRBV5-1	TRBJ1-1	CASKVGALDNTEAFF	TGCGCCAGCAAAGTAGGGGCTCTGGACAACACTGAAGCTTTCTTT
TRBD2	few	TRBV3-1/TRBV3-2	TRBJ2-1	CASSQAGTSGRAVNNEQFF	TGTGCCAGCAGCCAAGCCGGGACTAGCGGGAGGGCCGTAAACAATGAGCAGTTCTTC
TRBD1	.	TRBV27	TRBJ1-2	CASSTGQGRYGYTF	TGTGCCAGCAGTACTGGACAGGGAAGATATGGCTACACCTTC
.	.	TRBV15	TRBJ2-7	CATSTTYTGNYEQYF	TGTGCCACCAGCACCACATACACAGGGAACTACGAGCAGTACTTC
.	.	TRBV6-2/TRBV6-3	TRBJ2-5	CASSWGRQETQYF	TGTGCCAGCAGCTGGGGGCGCCAAGAGACCCAGTACTTC
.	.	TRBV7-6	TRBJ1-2	CASSPRAHGGSYGYTF	TGTGCCAGCAGCCCACGCGCCCACGGGGGGTCATATGGCTACACCTTC
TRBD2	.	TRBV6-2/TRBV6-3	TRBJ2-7	CASSYAGGFYEQYF	TGTGCCAGCAGTTACGCGGGGGGCTTCTACGAGCAGTACTTC
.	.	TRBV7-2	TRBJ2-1	CASSLGQGGDSSYNEQFF	TGTGCCAGCAGCTTAGGACAGGGCGGGGATTCCTCCTACAATGAGCAGTTCTTC
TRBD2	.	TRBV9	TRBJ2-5	CASSVAGGQETQYF	TGTGCCAGCAGCGTAGCGGGAGGGCAAGAGACCCAGTACTTC
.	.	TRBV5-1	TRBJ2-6	CASSYMRGRQSSGANVLTF	TGCGCCAGCAGCTACATGCGGGGCAGGCAGAGCTCTGGGGCCAACGTCCTGACTTTC
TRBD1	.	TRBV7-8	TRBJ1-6	CASSLAGVKGATHF	TGTGCCAGCAGCTTAGCAGGTGTGAAGGGGGCCACTCACTTT
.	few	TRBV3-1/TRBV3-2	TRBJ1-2	CASSPLTAGHPNYGYTF	TGTGCCAGCAGCCCATTAACAGCGGGACACCCGAACTATGGCTACACCTTC
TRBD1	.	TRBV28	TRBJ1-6	CASRPQGAHNSPLHF	TGTGCCAGCAGACCTCAGGGGGCACATAATTCACCCCTCCACTTT
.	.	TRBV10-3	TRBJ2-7	CAISEQTGPSSIYEQYF	TGTGCCATCAGTGAACAGACAGGCCCCTCATCAATCTACGAGCAGTACTTC
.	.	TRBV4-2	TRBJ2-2	CASSQAFRAGTNTGELFF	TGTGCCAGCAGCCAAGCATTCCGGGCGGGCACGAACACCGGGGAGCTGTTTTTT
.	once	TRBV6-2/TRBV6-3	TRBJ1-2	CASSYARGYTF	TGTGCCAGCAGTTACGCGCGGGGCTACACCTTC
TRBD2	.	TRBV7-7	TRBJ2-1	CASALGTSGYNEQFF	TGTGCCAGCGCGCTTGGGACTAGCGGGTACAATGAGCAGTTCTTC